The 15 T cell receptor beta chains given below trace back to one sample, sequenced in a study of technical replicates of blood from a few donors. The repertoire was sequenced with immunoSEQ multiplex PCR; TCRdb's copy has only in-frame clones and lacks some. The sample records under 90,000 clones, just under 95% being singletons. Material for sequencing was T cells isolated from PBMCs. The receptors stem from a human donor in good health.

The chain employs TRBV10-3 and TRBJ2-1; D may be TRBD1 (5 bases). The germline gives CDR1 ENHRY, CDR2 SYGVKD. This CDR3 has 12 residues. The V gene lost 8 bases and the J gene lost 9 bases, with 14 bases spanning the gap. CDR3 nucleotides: TGTGCCATCGATTCGCGGCAGGGTGAGCAGTTCTTC. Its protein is CAIDSRQGEQFF.

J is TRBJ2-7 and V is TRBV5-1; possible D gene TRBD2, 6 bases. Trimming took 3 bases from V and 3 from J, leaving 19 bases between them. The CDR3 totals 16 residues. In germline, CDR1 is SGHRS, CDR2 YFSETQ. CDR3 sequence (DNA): TGCGCCAGCAGCTCTAACCGCTTGGTGGAGGGCTACGAGCAGTACTTC. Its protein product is CASSSNRLVEGYEQYF.

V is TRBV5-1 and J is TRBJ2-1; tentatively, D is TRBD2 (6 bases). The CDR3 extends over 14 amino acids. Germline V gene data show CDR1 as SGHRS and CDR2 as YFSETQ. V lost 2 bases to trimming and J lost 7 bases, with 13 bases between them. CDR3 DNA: TGCGCCAGCAGCTTCGTACTAGCAGGTAATGAGCAGTTCTTC. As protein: CASSFVLAGNEQFF.

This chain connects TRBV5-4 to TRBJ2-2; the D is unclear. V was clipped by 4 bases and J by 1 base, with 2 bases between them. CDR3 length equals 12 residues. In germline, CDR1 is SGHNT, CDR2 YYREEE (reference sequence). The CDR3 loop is CASSLNTGELFF. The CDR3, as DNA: TGTGCCAGCAGCCTGAACACCGGGGAGCTGTTTTTT.

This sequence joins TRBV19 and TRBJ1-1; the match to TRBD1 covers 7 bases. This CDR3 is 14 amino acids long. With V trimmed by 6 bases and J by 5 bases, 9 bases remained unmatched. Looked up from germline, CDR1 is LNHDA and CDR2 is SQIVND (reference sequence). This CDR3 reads CASRTKGAGTEAFF. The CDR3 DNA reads TGTGCCAGTAGGACCAAGGGGGCTGGGACTGAAGCTTTCTTT.

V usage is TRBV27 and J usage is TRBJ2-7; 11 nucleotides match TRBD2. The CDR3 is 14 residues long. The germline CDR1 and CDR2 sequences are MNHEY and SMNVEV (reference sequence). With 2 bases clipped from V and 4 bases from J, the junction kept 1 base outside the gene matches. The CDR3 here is CASSLVAGGYEQYF. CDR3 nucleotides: TGTGCCAGCAGTTTAGTAGCGGGAGGGTACGAGCAGTACTTC.

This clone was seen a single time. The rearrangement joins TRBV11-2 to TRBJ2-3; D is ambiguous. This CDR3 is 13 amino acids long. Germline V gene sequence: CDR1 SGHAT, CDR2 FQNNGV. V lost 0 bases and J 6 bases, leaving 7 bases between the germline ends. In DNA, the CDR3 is TGTGCCAGCAGCTTAGAGGGCCGTGATACGCAGTATTTT. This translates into CASSLEGRDTQYF.

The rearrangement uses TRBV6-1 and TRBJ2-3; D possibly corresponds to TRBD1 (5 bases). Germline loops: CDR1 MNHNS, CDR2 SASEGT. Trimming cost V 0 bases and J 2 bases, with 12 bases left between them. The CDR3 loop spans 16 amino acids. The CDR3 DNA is TGTGCCAGCAGTGAAGCGGTCGGCAGGGCCACAGATACGCAGTATTTT. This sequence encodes CASSEAVGRATDTQYF.

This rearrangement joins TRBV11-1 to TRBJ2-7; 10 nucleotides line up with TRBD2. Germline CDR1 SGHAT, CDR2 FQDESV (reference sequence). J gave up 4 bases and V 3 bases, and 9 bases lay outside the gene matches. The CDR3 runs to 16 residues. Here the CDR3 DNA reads TGTGCCAGCAGCTTGAGGCTGTCAGCGGGAGGGTACGAGCAGTACTTC. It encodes CASSLRLSAGGYEQYF.

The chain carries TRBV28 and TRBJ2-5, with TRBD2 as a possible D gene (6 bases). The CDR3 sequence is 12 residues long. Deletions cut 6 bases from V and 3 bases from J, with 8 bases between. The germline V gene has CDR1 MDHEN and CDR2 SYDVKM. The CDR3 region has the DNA TGTGCCAGCAGGTCGGGGGAAGAGACCCAGTACTTC. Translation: CASRSGEETQYF.

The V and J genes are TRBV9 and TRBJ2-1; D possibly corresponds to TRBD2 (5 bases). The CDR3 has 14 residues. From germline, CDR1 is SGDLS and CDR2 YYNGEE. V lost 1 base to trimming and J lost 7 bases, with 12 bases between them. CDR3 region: CASSVRYGDNEQFF. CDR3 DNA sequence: TGTGCCAGCAGCGTACGCTACGGGGATAATGAGCAGTTCTTC. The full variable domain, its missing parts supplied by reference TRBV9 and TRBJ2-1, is DSGVTQTPKHLITATGQRVTLRCSPRSGDLSVYWYQQSLDQGLQFLIQYYNGEERAKGNILERFSAQQFPDLHSELNLSSLELGDSALYFCASSVRYGDNEQFFGPGTRLTVL.

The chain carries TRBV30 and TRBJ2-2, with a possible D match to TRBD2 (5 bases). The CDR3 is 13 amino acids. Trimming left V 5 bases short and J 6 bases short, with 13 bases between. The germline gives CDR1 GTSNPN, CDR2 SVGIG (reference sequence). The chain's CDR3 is CAWVRGPAGELFF. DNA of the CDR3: TGTGCCTGGGTTCGAGGGCCGGCCGGGGAGCTGTTTTTT.

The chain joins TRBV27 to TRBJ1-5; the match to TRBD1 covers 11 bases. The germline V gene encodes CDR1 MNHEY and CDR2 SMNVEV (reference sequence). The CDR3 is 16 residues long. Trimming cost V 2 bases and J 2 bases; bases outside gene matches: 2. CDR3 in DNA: TGTGCCAGCAGTTTAGTGGGACAGGGGGGCAATCAGCCCCAGCATTTT. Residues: CASSLVGQGGNQPQHF.

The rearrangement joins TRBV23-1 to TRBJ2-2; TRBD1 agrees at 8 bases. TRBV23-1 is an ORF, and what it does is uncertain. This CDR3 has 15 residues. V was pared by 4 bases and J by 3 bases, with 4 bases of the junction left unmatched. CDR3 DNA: TGCGCCAGCAGTCGGGGGACAGGCGACACCGGGGAGCTGTTTTTT. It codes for CASSRGTGDTGELFF.

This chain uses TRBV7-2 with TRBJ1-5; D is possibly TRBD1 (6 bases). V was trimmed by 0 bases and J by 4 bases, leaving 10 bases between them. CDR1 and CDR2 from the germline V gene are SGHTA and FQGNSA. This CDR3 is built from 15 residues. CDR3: CASSLAGTPNQPQHF. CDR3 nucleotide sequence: TGTGCCAGCAGCTTAGCGGGGACACCGAATCAGCCCCAGCATTTT.